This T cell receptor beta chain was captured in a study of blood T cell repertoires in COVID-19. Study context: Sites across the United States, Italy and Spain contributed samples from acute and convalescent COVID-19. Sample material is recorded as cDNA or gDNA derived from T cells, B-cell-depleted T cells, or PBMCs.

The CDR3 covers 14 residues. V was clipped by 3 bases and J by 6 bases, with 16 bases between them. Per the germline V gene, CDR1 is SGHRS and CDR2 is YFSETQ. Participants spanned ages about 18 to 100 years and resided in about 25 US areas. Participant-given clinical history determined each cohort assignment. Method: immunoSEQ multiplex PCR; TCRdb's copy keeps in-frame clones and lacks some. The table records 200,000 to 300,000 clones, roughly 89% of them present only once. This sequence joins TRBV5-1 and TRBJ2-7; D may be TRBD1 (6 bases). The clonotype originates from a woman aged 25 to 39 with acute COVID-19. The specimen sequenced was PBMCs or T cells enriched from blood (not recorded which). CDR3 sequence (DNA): TGCGCCAGCAGCTGGGGGCCAGACAAGCGCGAGCAGTACTTC. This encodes CASSWGPDKREQYF.